This T cell receptor (beta chain) was identified in a study of cytomegalovirus exposure and HLA in healthy donors. Study summary: The roughly 120 validation repertoires, a later analysis reported, used the same platform as the 666 first-cohort repertoires. Findings of the study overall: Testing in vitro showed a few CMV-associated chains specific for CMV antigens. The classifier, whose performance was assessed in both the original and validation cohorts, reportedly diagnosed cytomegalovirus status with high specificity and sensitivity. A list of approximately 150 TCR beta chains associated with cytomegalovirus was given.

V lost 1 base to trimming and J lost 4 bases, with 15 bases between them. Germline CDR1 SGHNT, CDR2 YYREEE (reference sequence). This CDR3 spans 15 amino acids. In the case of this clone: Its antigen is still unknown.

Measured with immunoSEQ multiplex PCR; TCRdb has only the in-frame clones, and not every one. The sample has about 76,000 clones, 85% to 95% seen once; the top ten hold about 1.9%. The chain links TRBV5-4 to TRBJ2-7; D ambiguous. Sequenced material: PBMCs. The sequence came from a young woman in good health and CMV-seropositive. The CDR3 bases are TGTGCCAGCAGCTTGTCGGCGGAACTCGGTTACGAGCAGTACTTC. Its translation: CASSLSAELGYEQYF.